Below, 11 T cell receptor beta chains from the same sample are listed, as sequenced in a study of blood T cell repertoires in COVID-19. Using immunoSEQ multiplex PCR, the repertoire was profiled, and TCRdb retains in-frame clones only, with some absent. The table lists about 270,000 clones, around 87% of them singletons, with approximately 2.2% in the top ten. Specimen: peripheral blood. All receptors derive from a woman aged 45-65 years with acute or convalescent COVID-19.

V is TRBV2 and J is TRBJ1-5; 8 bases align to TRBD1. The J segment lost 7 bases and the V segment lost 4 bases, leaving 6 bases of the junction unmatched. The CDR3 length is 14 residues. Germline V gene sequence: CDR1 SNHLY, CDR2 FYNNEI. The CDR3 coding sequence is TGTGCCAGCAGTGGTCGACAGGGGATGCAGCCCCAGCATTTT. Amino acids: CASSGRQGMQPQHF.

This clone was seen a handful of times. The chain joins TRBV7-2 to TRBJ2-1; 10 positions match TRBD2. The CDR3 length is 16 residues. Per germline, CDR1 SGHTA and CDR2 FQGNSA. Trimming cost V 5 bases and J 8 bases; bases outside gene matches: 12. In nucleotides, the CDR3 is TGTGCCAGCAGCCCGTGGAGAAGCGGGAGGGCCGATGAGCAGTTCTTC. This gives the protein CASSPWRSGRADEQFF. The full variable domain, rest sourced from reference TRBV7-2 and TRBJ2-1, is GAGVSQSPSNKVTEKGKDVELRCDPISGHTALYWYRQSLGQGLEFLIYFQGNSAPDKSGLPSDRFSAERTGGSVSTLTIQRTQQEDSAVYLCASSPWRSGRADEQFFGPGTRLTVL.

This clone turned up a few times. The rearrangement uses TRBV5-8 and TRBJ2-4; TRBD1 agrees at 7 bases. This CDR3 comprises 14 residues. Looked up from germline, CDR1 is SGHTS and CDR2 is YDEGEE. With 4 bases clipped from V and 2 bases from J, the junction kept 3 bases outside the gene matches. The CDR3 is CASSEQGSKNIQYF. For the CDR3, the DNA is TGTGCCAGCAGCGAACAGGGGTCCAAAAACATTCAGTACTTC.

This chain links TRBV19 with TRBJ1-4, with TRBD1 matching 8 bases. The CDR3 has 13 amino acids. Trimming took 8 bases from V and 6 from J; bases not matched to a gene: 5. CDR1 is LNHDA and CDR2 is SQIVND in the germline V gene (reference sequence). CDR3 sequence reads: CASRTGQDEKLFF. Here the CDR3 DNA reads TGTGCCAGTCGGACAGGGCAAGATGAAAAACTGTTTTTT.

CDR3 residues: CSVKYGQGAGTGELFF. In nucleotides, the CDR3 is TGCAGCGTTAAATATGGACAGGGGGCTGGAACCGGGGAGCTGTTTTTT. This chain links TRBV29-1 with TRBJ2-2; 11 bases line up with TRBD1. J was trimmed by 5 bases and V by 5 bases; bases with no gene match: 10. CDR3 length equals 16 residues. From germline, CDR1 is SQVTM and CDR2 ANQGSEA.

The chain recombines TRBV6-2 or TRBV6-3 with TRBJ1-1; 7 bases agree with TRBD1. In germline, CDR1 is MNHEY, CDR2 SVGEGT. V lost 2 bases and J lost 1; bases outside the gene matches: 4. The CDR3 is 15 amino acids. CDR3 nucleotide sequence: TGTGCCAGCAGTTACAGGGACAGACCGAACACTGAAGCTTTCTTT. Amino acid sequence: CASSYRDRPNTEAFF.

This clone was detected only a few times. The gene calls are TRBV19 and TRBJ1-1, with D possibly matching TRBD1 (5 bases). Trimming left V 6 bases short and J 0 bases short, with 11 bases between. This CDR3 is built from 14 residues. CDR1 is LNHDA and CDR2 is SQIVND in the germline V gene (reference sequence). The CDR3 DNA reads as TGTGCCAGTAGCCTAGACAGCCTGAACACTGAAGCTTTCTTT. Residues: CASSLDSLNTEAFF.

The J gene is TRBJ2-1, the V gene TRBV24-1, with 9 bases aligning to TRBD1. With 2 bases clipped from V and 8 bases from J, the junction kept 15 bases outside the gene matches. The germline V gene has CDR1 KGHDR and CDR2 SFDVKD. The CDR3 runs 18 residues. CDR3 residues: CATSDSFPGQGRQYEQFF. The CDR3 nucleotides are TGTGCCACCAGTGATTCCTTCCCGGGACAGGGTCGGCAGTATGAGCAGTTCTTC.

This clone was seen only a few times. The V and J genes are TRBV29-1 and TRBJ1-1; D uncertain. Looked up from germline, CDR1 is SQVTM and CDR2 is ANQGSEA. The length of the CDR3 is 14 residues. The ends were cut back, 4 bases at V and 1 base at J, with 13 bases in the middle. CDR3 loop: CSVAREGENTEAFF. CDR3 DNA sequence: TGCAGCGTTGCACGGGAGGGAGAGAACACTGAAGCTTTCTTT.

V is TRBV7-8 and J is TRBJ2-7, with TRBD1 identical over 8 bases. CDR1 and CDR2 (germline): SGHVS, FQNEAQ. V gave up 7 bases and J gave up 3 bases; unmatched junction bases: 11. This CDR3 is built from 15 residues. CDR3 region: CASIKGQGSDYEQYF. The CDR3 bases are TGTGCCAGCATCAAAGGACAGGGTAGCGACTACGAGCAGTACTTC.

The chain recombines TRBV19 with TRBJ2-1; tentative D call: TRBD1 (5 bases). The V gene's germline CDR1 is LNHDA and CDR2 SQIVND (reference sequence). V was clipped by 0 bases and J by 7 bases, with 22 bases between them. CDR3 length: 18 residues. The CDR3 DNA follows: TGTGCCAGTAGTATAGAGAGTAGGGGAATCCCGTCGTTTAATGAGCAGTTCTTC. Translating gives CASSIESRGIPSFNEQFF.